These 8 T cell receptor beta chains were all obtained from the same sample, sequenced in a study of T cell responses to AZD1222 COVID-19 vaccine (dated by TCRdb to the early 2020s). To prepare the library, the immunoSEQ multiplex PCR assay was applied. TCRdb holds this immuneACCESS table with in-frame rearrangements only. Some clones are missing; in checked studies, unresolved V genes explain under half, and the rest has no known cause. This sample is represented by approximately 120,000 clones; roughly 86% of them were singletons. Clones ranked in the top ten supply about 9.4% of the sample. According to the study, the label for this sample's time point signals: baseline before first vaccination. Source: peripheral blood, taken on day 0 of AZD1222 vaccination. These receptors came from an adult in good health.

The J gene is TRBJ1-2, the V gene TRBV14; D is undetermined. The V gene's germline CDR1 is SGHDN and CDR2 FVKESK. Between the trimmed V and J ends, which lost 0 bases and 5 bases, there was a span of 7 bases. The CDR3 loop spans 13 amino acids. The CDR3 is CASSQDPQYGYTF. CDR3 DNA sequence: TGTGCCAGCAGCCAAGATCCACAGTATGGCTACACCTTC.

This rearrangement joins TRBV11-2 to TRBJ2-7; D is undetermined. The CDR3 has 11 residues. Trimming pared 5 bases from V and 6 bases from J, leaving 8 bases between. The germline V gene has CDR1 SGHAT and CDR2 FQNNGV. CDR3 coding DNA: TGTGCCAGCAGCCAATGGAGCGAGCAGTACTTC. Translation: CASSQWSEQYF.

The chain employs TRBV30 and TRBJ1-4; TRBD1 aligns across 7 bases. J lost 7 bases, V lost 5 bases, and 7 bases had no gene match. Per the germline V gene, CDR1 is GTSNPN and CDR2 is SVGIG (reference sequence). This CDR3 has 13 amino acids. CDR3 sequence reads: CAWATGFGEKLFF. CDR3 in DNA: TGTGCCTGGGCGACAGGGTTTGGTGAAAAACTGTTTTTT.

This clone was detected a few times. The rearrangement links TRBV19 to TRBJ2-2, with TRBD2 identical over 7 bases. J was trimmed by 3 bases and V by 8 bases; bases with no gene match: 12. The germline gives CDR1 LNHDA, CDR2 SQIVND (reference sequence). The CDR3 totals 16 residues. The CDR3 reads CASGHVREMYTGELFF. The CDR3 coding sequence is TGTGCCAGTGGACATGTGCGGGAGATGTACACCGGGGAGCTGTTTTTT.

This chain joins TRBV5-4 and TRBJ1-4, with D perhaps TRBD1 (6 bases). CDR3 length: 14 residues. The V gene's germline CDR1 is SGHNT and CDR2 YYREEE (reference sequence). V was pared by 4 bases and J by 5 bases, with 12 bases between. CDR3 coding DNA: TGTGCCAGCAGCGAACAGGGCTTCAATGAAAAACTGTTTTTT. Protein product: CASSEQGFNEKLFF. The whole variable domain, remainder taken from reference TRBV5-4 and TRBJ1-4, is ETGVTQSPTHLIKTRGQQVTLRCSSQSGHNTVSWYQQALGQGPQFIFQYYREEENGRGNFPPRFSGLQFPNYSSELNVNALELDDSALYLCASSEQGFNEKLFFGSGTQLSVL.

This sequence joins TRBV7-2 and TRBJ2-7; D perhaps matches TRBD2 (6 bases). Germline loops: CDR1 SGHTA, CDR2 FQGNSA. V was clipped by 5 bases and J by 7 bases, with 18 bases between them. This CDR3 has 14 residues. CDR3: CASSLGTLIGEQYF. DNA of the CDR3: TGTGCCAGCAGCCTGGGGACTCTAATTGGGGAGCAGTACTTC. The entire variable domain, with the rest obtained from reference TRBV7-2 and TRBJ2-7, is as follows: GAGVSQSPSNKVTEKGKDVELRCDPISGHTALYWYRQSLGQGLEFLIYFQGNSAPDKSGLPSDRFSAERTGGSVSTLTIQRTQQEDSAVYLCASSLGTLIGEQYFGPGTRLTVT.

The rearrangement links TRBV7-6 to TRBJ2-1, with D possibly being TRBD1 (6 bases). This CDR3 has 16 residues. V lost 0 bases to trimming and J lost 2 bases, with 11 bases between them. Germline V lookup: CDR1 SGHVS, CDR2 FNYEAQ. The CDR3 DNA sequence: TGTGCCAGCAGCTTAGCGGGAAGGGGGACCTACAATGAGCAGTTCTTC. Protein: CASSLAGRGTYNEQFF. Looking up the rest from reference TRBV7-6 and TRBJ2-1 gives the full variable domain: GAGVSQSPRYKVTKRGQDVALRCDPISGHVSLYWYRQALGQGPEFLTYFNYEAQQDKSGLPNDRFSAERPEGSISTLTIQRTEQRDSAMYRCASSLAGRGTYNEQFFGPGTRLTVL.

Only one count was recorded for this clone. This chain links TRBV7-9 with TRBJ2-7; D is undetermined. CDR1 SEHNR and CDR2 FQNEAQ come from the germline V gene (reference sequence). CDR3 length: 13 residues. The germline V and J ends were trimmed by 1 base and 0 bases, with 4 bases remaining between them. CDR3 nucleotide sequence: TGTGCCAGCAGCTTAGGGGACTCCTACGAGCAGTACTTC. The encoded protein is CASSLGDSYEQYF.